The 29 T cell receptor beta chains listed next were all sequenced from one sample in a study of Graves' ophthalmopathy and Graves' hyperthyroidism (dated by TCRdb to between 2018 and 2020). These reads were obtained on an Illumina HiSeq 2000. For repertoire sequencing, TCR beta CDR3 regions were amplified from RNA transcripts. The first round of RT-PCR was done with HTBI primers and the Qiagen OneStep RT-PCR kit, and was followed by a second round of multiplex PCR, then size selection and purification. Using fastp at Q25 and MiXCR, TCRdb reprocessed the public reads and kept productive beta chains. Each CDR3 protein appears once, grouped with its most common genes and DNA. Here the sample has about 480,000 distinct CDR3 sequences; about an eighth occur a single time. 9.8% of the sample lies in the top ten. The sequenced sample consisted of blood. The receptor source for this set is a woman in her twenties or thirties with Graves' ophthalmopathy. Donor details come from another sample of the same person, matched by shared clones.

About this clonotype itself: Being one base from a much bigger clone, this may be a read error. CDR3 in amino acids: CASSPRQPPNYGYAF. The CDR3 bases are TGTGCCAGCAGCCCCCGCCAGCCCCCTAACTATGGCTACGCCTTC. J is TRBJ1-2 and V is TRBV7-8, with unresolved D. Looked up from germline, CDR1 is SGHVS and CDR2 is FQNEAQ. This CDR3 has 15 residues.

This clonotype was observed many times. This chain uses TRBV15 with TRBJ2-7; D possibly matches TRBD1 or TRBD2 (5 bases each). The V gene's germline CDR1 is LNHNV and CDR2 YYDKDF (reference sequence). The V end was cut by 3 bases, the J end by 0 bases, with 12 bases between. The CDR3 is 15 amino acids. CDR3 coding DNA: TGTGCCACCAGCAGCTCCGGGACGGGCTCCTACGAGCAGTACTTC. This gives the protein CATSSSGTGSYEQYF.

This clonotype appeared many times. V gene TRBV11-1 combines with J gene TRBJ1-2; 9 positions match TRBD1. The CDR3 length is 16 residues. The J segment lost 2 bases and the V segment lost 6 bases, leaving 10 bases of the junction unmatched. Germline V gene sequence: CDR1 SGHAT, CDR2 FQDESV (reference sequence). CDR3 bases: TGTGCCAGCAGTCAAACCCGGGACAGGGAAAACTATGGCTACACCTTC. Its protein product is CASSQTRDRENYGYTF. The complete variable domain, with remaining parts taken from reference TRBV11-1 and TRBJ1-2, reads EAEVAQSPRYKITEKSQAVAFWCDPISGHATLYWYRQILGQGPELLVQFQDESVVDDSQLPKDRFSAERLKGVDSTLKIQPAELGDSAMYLCASSQTRDRENYGYTFGSGTRLTVV.

There are many counts of this clonotype. The chain employs TRBV9 and TRBJ2-5; weak D call: TRBD2 (6 bases). The CDR3 loop spans 16 amino acids. Germline CDR1 and CDR2: SGDLS and YYNGEE. The germline V and J ends were trimmed by 5 bases and 2 bases, with 19 bases remaining between them. CDR3: CASSWGETGPQETQYF. Written as DNA, the CDR3 is TGTGCCAGCAGTTGGGGGGAGACGGGGCCACAAGAGACCCAGTACTTC.

Remarks on this clonotype: This sequence may be a read error, since a much larger clone differs from it by one base. This CDR3 is missing its conserved last phenylalanine or tryptophan, likely due to a read error. The V gene is TRBV5-6, the J gene TRBJ1-2; D is unresolved. This CDR3 spans 14 amino acids. Trimming removed 3 bases at V and 5 bases at J, with 14 bases between. The germline CDR1 and CDR2 sequences are SGHDT and YYEEEE. For the CDR3, the DNA is TGTGCCAGCAGCTATAGCTACTATACTTATGGCTACACCTAC. It translates to CASSYSYYTYGYTY.

This clonotype was seen ten or more times. The chain links TRBV30 to TRBJ2-7; D possibly corresponds to TRBD1 (5 bases). Per the germline V gene, CDR1 is GTSNPN and CDR2 is SVGIG (reference sequence). This CDR3 region has 13 residues. V lost 5 bases, J lost 2 bases, and 13 bases lay in between. CDR3 DNA sequence: TGTGCCTGGGGAGATGGGGCCCCCTACGAGCAGTACTTC. This gives the protein CAWGDGAPYEQYF.

This clonotype has a count of ten or more. This CDR3 reads CASSLGQLNEQYF. The CDR3 DNA follows: TGCGCCAGCAGCTTGGGGCAGTTGAACGAGCAGTACTTC. The V call is TRBV5-1, the J call TRBJ2-7; D unresolved. The germline V and J ends were trimmed by 0 bases and 5 bases, with 9 bases remaining between them. This CDR3 spans 13 amino acids. Germline CDR1 and CDR2: SGHRS and YFSETQ.

This clonotype was observed many times. V and J are TRBV27 and TRBJ2-7, with TRBD1 identical over 7 bases. CDR3 length equals 14 residues. V shed 4 bases and J 0 bases; nucleotides not matched to a gene: 3. Per the germline V gene, CDR1 is MNHEY and CDR2 is SMNVEV (reference sequence). The CDR3 DNA reads TGTGCCAGCAGTTCGGGACAGACCTCCTACGAGCAGTACTTC. Translated: CASSSGQTSYEQYF.

This clonotype appeared many times. This rearrangement joins TRBV7-3 to TRBJ2-6; 7 positions match TRBD1. The CDR3 is made up of 15 amino acids. In germline, CDR1 is SGHTA, CDR2 FQGTGA. V gave up 4 bases and J gave up 3 bases; unmatched junction bases: 3. CDR3 sequence: CASSSNRGGANVLTF. The CDR3 DNA reads TGTGCCAGCAGCTCTAACAGGGGTGGGGCCAACGTCCTGACTTTC.

This clonotype was detected only a few times. The chain carries TRBV7-7 and TRBJ2-2; D might be TRBD2 (5 bases). This CDR3 is 15 amino acids long. The germline V gene encodes CDR1 SSHAT and CDR2 FNYEAQ (reference sequence). V dropped 1 base and J dropped 4 bases, with 10 bases sitting between them. CDR3 nucleotide sequence: TGTGCCAGCAGCTTAGGGGTGGGAGTCACCGGGGAGCTGTTTTTT. Its protein is CASSLGVGVTGELFF. Full variable domain (remainder filled in from reference TRBV7-7 and TRBJ2-2): GAGVSQSPRYKVTKRGQDVTLRCDPISSHATLYWYQQALGQGPEFLTYFNYEAQPDKSGLPSDRFSAERPEGSISTLTIQRTEQRDSAMYRCASSLGVGVTGELFFGEGSRLTVL.

This clonotype was seen ten or more times. The rearrangement joins TRBV15 to TRBJ2-7; D is uncertain. The V gene lost 0 bases and the J gene lost 3 bases, with 9 bases spanning the gap. Germline V gives CDR1 LNHNV, CDR2 YYDKDF (reference sequence). This CDR3 comprises 14 residues. CDR3 sequence: CATSRDTDDYEQYF. In DNA form, the CDR3 reads TGTGCCACCAGCAGAGATACCGACGACTACGAGCAGTACTTC.

This clonotype was observed many times. The J gene is TRBJ1-1, the V gene TRBV11-2; 7 nucleotides match TRBD1. The germline V gene has CDR1 SGHAT and CDR2 FQNNGV. Unmatched junction bases numbered 13, after V lost 5 bases and J lost 1 base. The CDR3 totals 17 residues. The CDR3 nucleotides are TGTGCCAGCAGCGGCAGGGGGTTCCAATCCGAGAACACTGAAGCTTTCTTT. Residues: CASSGRGFQSENTEAFF.

This clonotype was seen repeatedly, ten times or more. The chain has TRBV28 and TRBJ1-1; D possibly corresponds to TRBD1 (6 bases). Germline CDR1 MDHEN, CDR2 SYDVKM. V lost 4 bases, J lost 1 base, and 16 bases lay in between. This CDR3 is built from 16 residues. This chain's CDR3 is CASSSPTGQPNTEAFF. CDR3 nucleotides: TGTGCCAGCAGTTCTCCAACCGGACAGCCGAACACTGAAGCTTTCTTT.

This clonotype was recorded many times. The chain recombines TRBV13 with TRBJ2-4, with TRBD1 matching over 8 bases. This CDR3 is 12 amino acids long. V shed 8 bases and J 6 bases; nucleotides not matched to a gene: 3. In germline, CDR1 is PRHDT, CDR2 FYEKMQ (reference sequence). Written as DNA, the CDR3 is TGTGCCAGCGGAGGACAGGGAAACATTCAGTACTTC. It encodes CASGGQGNIQYF.

Many counts were recorded for this clonotype. A much larger clone is a single base away; this may be a read error. V usage is TRBV2 and J usage is TRBJ1-1; 7 bases line up with TRBD1. The J segment lost 0 bases and the V segment lost 7 bases, leaving 5 bases of the junction unmatched. Germline V gene lookup returns CDR1 SNHLY and CDR2 FYNNEI. The CDR3 spans 14 residues. The CDR3 region has the DNA TGTGCCAGCATCTGGGGACAGATGAACACTGAAGCTTTCTTT. Amino acid sequence: CASIWGQMNTEAFF.

This clonotype appeared many times. The J gene is TRBJ1-1, the V gene TRBV12-3 or TRBV12-4; D is possibly TRBD1 (6 bases). The V end lost 5 bases, the J end lost 10 bases, and 17 bases lay between the germline ends. The CDR3 spans 13 residues. CDR3 amino acids: CASSPSGGRVAFF. CDR3 nucleotide sequence: TGTGCCAGCAGTCCCAGTGGGGGGCGGGTAGCTTTCTTT.

The rearrangement uses TRBV12-3 or TRBV12-4 and TRBJ2-5, with 9 nucleotides matching TRBD1. J gave up 2 bases and V 4 bases, and 5 bases lay outside the gene matches. The length of the CDR3 is 15 residues. CDR3 in amino acids: CASSSGTGWQETQYF. CDR3 nucleotides: TGTGCCAGCAGTTCCGGGACAGGGTGGCAAGAGACCCAGTACTTC.

This clonotype was counted many times. V usage is TRBV29-1 and J usage is TRBJ1-5, with 7 bases aligning to TRBD1. Unmatched junction bases numbered 5, after V lost 5 bases and J lost 4 bases. There are 13 residues in the CDR3. CDR1 and CDR2 from the germline V gene are SQVTM and ANQGSEA. The CDR3 loop reads CSVSGQENQPQHF. DNA for the CDR3: TGCAGCGTTTCCGGACAGGAGAATCAGCCCCAGCATTTT.

This clonotype came up many times. The rearrangement links TRBV19 to TRBJ2-2; TRBD1 agrees at 7 bases. V lost 7 bases, J lost 8 bases, and 10 bases stayed unmatched. Germline assignment: CDR1 LNHDA and CDR2 SQIVND (reference sequence). This CDR3 spans 14 amino acids. The CDR3 loop reads CASIARQGGGELFF. CDR3 DNA: TGTGCCAGTATTGCCAGACAGGGCGGTGGGGAGCTGTTTTTT.

This clonotype was detected a few times. The rearrangement joins TRBV30 to TRBJ1-1; D is unclear. Germline V gene data show CDR1 as GTSNPN and CDR2 as SVGIG (reference sequence). This CDR3 is 11 amino acids long. Trimming pared 8 bases from V and 3 bases from J, leaving 10 bases between. The CDR3, as DNA: TGTGCCAGGATGGCAGACACTGAAGCTTTCTTT. Translated, it gives CARMADTEAFF.

This clonotype came up many times. This rearrangement joins TRBV29-1 to TRBJ2-7, with 7 bases aligning to TRBD1. This CDR3 contains 14 residues. CDR1 and CDR2 from the germline V gene are SQVTM and ANQGSEA. The V segment lost 6 bases and the J segment 3 bases; nucleotides outside the gene matches: 11. The CDR3 loop reads CSVVFPGQFYEQYF. Written as DNA, the CDR3 is TGCAGCGTAGTATTTCCGGGACAGTTCTACGAGCAGTACTTC.

This clonotype was observed a few times. This chain links TRBV30 with TRBJ2-7; 7 bases agree with TRBD2. The CDR3 length is 13 residues. Germline V gene data show CDR1 as GTSNPN and CDR2 as SVGIG (reference sequence). After removal of 4 bases from V and 5 bases from J, the junction contained 8 bases not matched to a gene. The CDR3 bases are TGTGCCTGGAATGGAAGGGAGGGGCACGAGCAGTACTTC. The encoded protein is CAWNGREGHEQYF.

Many counts were recorded for this clonotype. The chain uses TRBV7-2 and TRBJ2-5, with D perhaps matching TRBD1 or TRBD2 (5 bases each). Looked up from germline, CDR1 is SGHTA and CDR2 is FQGNSA. CDR3 length: 13 amino acids. Between the trimmed V and J ends, which lost 7 bases and 5 bases, there was a span of 14 bases. The CDR3 DNA follows: TGTGCCAGCAACTCAGGGACCCTCGAGACCCAGTACTTC. Protein product: CASNSGTLETQYF.

This clonotype was counted many times. V is TRBV27 and J is TRBJ1-2; perhaps TRBD1 as D (5 bases). The CDR3 totals 15 residues. CDR1 is MNHEY, CDR2 SMNVEV, per germline (reference sequence). Trimming took off 4 bases at V and 2 bases at J, with 14 bases between the two ends. CDR3 sequence: CASSWGLPGNYGYTF. CDR3 sequence (DNA): TGTGCCAGCAGTTGGGGACTCCCAGGGAACTATGGCTACACCTTC.

The table lists this clonotype with many counts. This chain uses TRBV20-1 with TRBJ2-5; 12 nucleotides align to TRBD2. This CDR3 region has 15 residues. Looked up from germline, CDR1 is DFQATT and CDR2 is SNEGSKA (reference sequence). J gave up 5 bases and V 2 bases, and 6 bases lay outside the gene matches. The CDR3 region has the DNA TGCAGTGCTAGACCCCCCGGGACTAGCGGGGAGACCCAGTACTTC. This codes for CSARPPGTSGETQYF.

The chain is built from TRBV6-5 and TRBJ1-1, with no clear D. The CDR3 is 14 amino acids. The V gene's germline CDR1 is MNHEY and CDR2 SVGAGI. Trimming cost V 6 bases and J 1 base, with 12 bases left between them. CDR3 region: CASRLTAQNTEAFF. DNA for the CDR3: TGTGCCAGCAGATTAACAGCACAGAACACTGAAGCTTTCTTT.

In this sample, this clonotype turned up many times. The chain uses TRBV2 and TRBJ2-7; D is possibly TRBD1 (6 bases). CDR3 length: 13 amino acids. From germline, CDR1 is SNHLY and CDR2 FYNNEI. The germline V and J ends were trimmed by 8 bases and 3 bases, with 14 bases remaining between them. CDR3 bases: TGTGCCAGCCTAGACAGGATATACTACGAGCAGTACTTC. As protein: CASLDRIYYEQYF. Based on the CDR3 plus reference TRBV2 and TRBJ2-7, the full variable domain is EPEVTQTPSHQVTQMGQEVILRCVPISNHLYFYWYRQILGQKVEFLVSFYNNEISEKSEIFDDQFSVERPDGSNFTLKIRSTKLEDSAMYFCASLDRIYYEQYFGPGTRLTVT.

This clonotype appeared many times. The gene calls are TRBV6-5 and TRBJ2-7; TRBD2 might be the D (6 bases). CDR1 MNHEY and CDR2 SVGAGI come from the germline V gene. Trimming took 6 bases from V and 4 from J, leaving 10 bases between them. The CDR3 has 12 residues. The chain's CDR3 is CASSSGLYEQYF. The CDR3 DNA follows: TGTGCCAGCAGCTCGGGACTTTACGAGCAGTACTTC.

As regards this clonotype: At one of its ends the junction is not consistent with the germline gene, which may arise from a read error. The chain carries TRBV7-7 and TRBJ2-5; D may be TRBD2 (6 bases). Germline-derived CDR1 and CDR2 are SSHAT and FNYEAQ (reference sequence). The CDR3 consists of 12 residues. The CDR3 is CASSSEGRTQYF. CDR3 sequence (DNA): TGTGCTAGCAGCTCGGAGGGCCGGACCCAGTACTTC.